A selection of T cell receptor beta chains follows, all from one sample in a study of blood T cell repertoires in COVID-19. Profiled with immunoSEQ multiplex PCR; TCRdb holds only in-frame clones, not every one. The table includes roughly 60,000 clones, around 80% detected once. Sequencing input: peripheral blood. The source of these receptors is a man younger than 40 with COVID-19, enrolled during active disease. CDR3s include the opening cysteine and the closing phenylalanine or tryptophan.

V gene,J gene,CDR3 protein
TRBV6-6,TRBJ1-1,CASSYVQGGNTEAFF
TRBV19,TRBJ1-3,CASSITGYRSGNTIYF
TRBV2,TRBJ2-7,CASRGLAGYEQYF
TRBV10-2,TRBJ1-6,CASSETRQGSGSPLHF
TRBV5-8,TRBJ1-3,CASSYGLTGNTIYF
TRBV5-4,TRBJ2-3,CASSTRTGVRADTQYF
TRBV5-4,TRBJ2-1,CASSLWGRAPNNEQFF
TRBV13,TRBJ1-4,CASSSRDITNEKLFF
TRBV27,TRBJ1-2,CASSRDRDYGYTF
TRBV18,TRBJ1-1,CASSPPFGGTEAFF
TRBV7-2,TRBJ2-3,CASSRSRGDTQYF
TRBV5-1,TRBJ1-3,CASSFSPQGGNTIYF
TRBV2,TRBJ2-3,CASSVPRDRGRTDTQYF
TRBV6-2/TRBV6-3,TRBJ2-4,CASSYWGTTNLAKNIQYF
TRBV6-5,TRBJ1-1,CASRSTGTEAFF
TRBV5-5,TRBJ1-6,CASSRRVFDNSPLHF
TRBV11-3,TRBJ2-1,CASSSGTPITYNEQFF
TRBV28,TRBJ2-7,CASSPQGGLAGGKGREQYF
TRBV19,TRBJ2-1,CASSLRQGGVNEQFF
TRBV18,TRBJ1-1,CASSPRGTNTEAFF
TRBV27,TRBJ2-2,CASSFPPNTGELFF
TRBV4-2,TRBJ1-3,CASSQDTSTGNTIYF
TRBV5-6,TRBJ1-1,CASSFGEGPTENTEAFF
TRBV5-6,TRBJ1-1,CASQPRPGPSTEAFF
TRBV6-2/TRBV6-3,TRBJ2-1,CASSYTSGSFDEQFF
TRBV24-1,TRBJ1-4,CATSDSRTGNEKLFF
TRBV3-1/TRBV3-2,TRBJ1-2,CASSQSYGYTF
TRBV6-5,TRBJ1-1,CASSYSAQNTEAFF
TRBV12-3/TRBV12-4,TRBJ2-7,CASKEGGPYEQYF
TRBV2,TRBJ2-1,CASSSGLYNEQFF
TRBV6-1,TRBJ1-3,CASSEVTGRNTIYF
TRBV6-6,TRBJ2-5,CASRQPQETQYF
TRBV27,TRBJ2-7,CASRLSTLHVEQYF
TRBV6-2/TRBV6-3,TRBJ2-7,CASSYSSGVYEQYF
TRBV5-4,TRBJ1-2,CASSLEGASGYTF
TRBV24-1,TRBJ2-3,CATSDSTYRQGGPDTQYF
TRBV11-2,TRBJ1-5,CASSSQGGNQPQHF
TRBV6-1,TRBJ2-7,CASSDRGGPYEQYF
TRBV25-1,TRBJ1-1,CASSGGGEAFF
TRBV6-5,TRBJ1-1,CASSRVKNTEAFF
TRBV28,TRBJ1-1,CASSPMGRTGRAFF
TRBV6-4,TRBJ2-7,CASKAGGLYYEQYF
TRBV11-1,TRBJ2-7,CASSPLTGSRSYEQYF
TRBV19,TRBJ1-1,CASSMRGNTEAFF
TRBV24-1,TRBJ2-7,CATSERGRYEQYF
TRBV2,TRBJ2-1,CAGRAGTSYNEQFF